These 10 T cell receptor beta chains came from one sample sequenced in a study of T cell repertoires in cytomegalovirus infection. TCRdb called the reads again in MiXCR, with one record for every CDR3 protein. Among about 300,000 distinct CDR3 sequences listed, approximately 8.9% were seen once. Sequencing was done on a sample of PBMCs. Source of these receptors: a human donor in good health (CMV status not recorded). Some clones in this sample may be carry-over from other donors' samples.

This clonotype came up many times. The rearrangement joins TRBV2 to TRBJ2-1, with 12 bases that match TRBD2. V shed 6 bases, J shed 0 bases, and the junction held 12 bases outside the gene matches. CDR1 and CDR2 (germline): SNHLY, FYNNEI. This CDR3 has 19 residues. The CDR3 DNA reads TGTGCCAGCAGGGACCGACTAGCGGGGGCTCAAAGCTCCTACAATGAGCAGTTCTTC. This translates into CASRDRLAGAQSSYNEQFF.

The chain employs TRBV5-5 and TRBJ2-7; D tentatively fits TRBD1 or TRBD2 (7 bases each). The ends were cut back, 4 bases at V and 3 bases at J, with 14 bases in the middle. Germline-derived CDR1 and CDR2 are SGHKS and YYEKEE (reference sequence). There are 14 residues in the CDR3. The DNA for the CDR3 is TGTGCCAGCAGCCAGGGGGGGACGGACTACGAGCAGTACTTC. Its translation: CASSQGGTDYEQYF. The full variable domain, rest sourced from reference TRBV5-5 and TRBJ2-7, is DAGVTQSPTHLIKTRGQQVTLRCSPISGHKSVSWYQQVLGQGPQFIFQYYEKEERGRGNFPDRFSARQFPNYSSELNVNALLLGDSALYLCASSQGGTDYEQYFGPGTRLTVT.

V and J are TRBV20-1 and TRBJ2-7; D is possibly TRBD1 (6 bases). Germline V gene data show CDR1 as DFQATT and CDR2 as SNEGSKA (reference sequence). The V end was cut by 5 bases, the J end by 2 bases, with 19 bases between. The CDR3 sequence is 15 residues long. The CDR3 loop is CSAARTALPPYEQYF. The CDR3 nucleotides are TGCAGTGCTGCCAGGACAGCGCTCCCTCCCTACGAGCAGTACTTC.

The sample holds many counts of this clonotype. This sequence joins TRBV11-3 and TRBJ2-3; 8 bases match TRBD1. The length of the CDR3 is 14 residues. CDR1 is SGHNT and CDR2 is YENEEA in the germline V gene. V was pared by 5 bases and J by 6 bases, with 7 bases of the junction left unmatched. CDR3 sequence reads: CASSPPTGGDTQYF. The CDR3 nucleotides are TGTGCCAGCAGCCCGCCTACAGGGGGGGATACGCAGTATTTT.

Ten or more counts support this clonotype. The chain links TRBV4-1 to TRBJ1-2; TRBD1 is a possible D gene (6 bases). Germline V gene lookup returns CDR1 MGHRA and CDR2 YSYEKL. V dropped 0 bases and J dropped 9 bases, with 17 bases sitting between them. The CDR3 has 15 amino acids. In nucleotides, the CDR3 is TGCGCCAGCAGCCAAGAGGGCAGGGGACCACACAGCTACACCTTC. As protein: CASSQEGRGPHSYTF.

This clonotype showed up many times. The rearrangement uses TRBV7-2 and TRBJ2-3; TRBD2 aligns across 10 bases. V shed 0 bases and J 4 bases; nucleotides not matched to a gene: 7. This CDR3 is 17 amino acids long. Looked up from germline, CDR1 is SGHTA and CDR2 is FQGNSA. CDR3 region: CASSLAPAAGGPDTQYF. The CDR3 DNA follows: TGTGCCAGCAGCTTAGCACCCGCAGCGGGGGGGCCAGATACGCAGTATTTT.

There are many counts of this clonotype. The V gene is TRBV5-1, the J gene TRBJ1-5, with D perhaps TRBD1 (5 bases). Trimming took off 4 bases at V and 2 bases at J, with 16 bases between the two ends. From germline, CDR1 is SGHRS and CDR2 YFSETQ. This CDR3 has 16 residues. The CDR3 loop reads CASSRDGSRGNQPQHF. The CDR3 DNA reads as TGCGCCAGCAGCCGTGATGGCTCCAGGGGCAATCAGCCCCAGCATTTT.

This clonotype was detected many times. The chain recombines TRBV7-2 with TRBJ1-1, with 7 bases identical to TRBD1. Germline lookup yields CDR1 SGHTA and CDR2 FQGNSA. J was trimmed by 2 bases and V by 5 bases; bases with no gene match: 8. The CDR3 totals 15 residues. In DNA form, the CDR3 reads TGTGCCAGCAGCAAGAAGGGACAGCGCAACACTGAAGCTTTCTTT. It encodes CASSKKGQRNTEAFF.

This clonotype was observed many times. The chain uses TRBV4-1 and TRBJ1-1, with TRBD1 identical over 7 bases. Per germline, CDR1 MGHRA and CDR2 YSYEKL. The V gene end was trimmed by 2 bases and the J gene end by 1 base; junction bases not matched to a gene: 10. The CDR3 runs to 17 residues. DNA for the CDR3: TGCGCCAGCAGCCAAAAGCCCTCGACAGGGAAGAACACTGAAGCTTTCTTT. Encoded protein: CASSQKPSTGKNTEAFF.

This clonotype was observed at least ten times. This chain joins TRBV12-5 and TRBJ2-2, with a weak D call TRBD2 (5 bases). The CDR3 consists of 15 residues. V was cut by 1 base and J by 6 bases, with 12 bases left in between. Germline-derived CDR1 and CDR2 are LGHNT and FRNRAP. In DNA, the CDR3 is TGTGCTAGTGGTTTGGCCGCGGCGGGTCCCGGGGAGCTGTTTTTT. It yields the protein CASGLAAAGPGELFF.